This T cell receptor (beta chain) comes out of a study of cytomegalovirus exposure and HLA in healthy donors. Across the study: A previous analysis identified approximately 110 million unique TCR beta sequences derived from around 200 million T cells.

Study-level results: Immune exposure was documented only through CMV serostatus. Per a prior analysis, the majority of TCR beta V segments were productive roughly 90% or roughly 30% of the time.

Amplification used 60 Vbeta primers and 13 Jbeta primers. Clones were read by immunoSEQ multiplex PCR, and TCRdb kept only the in-frame ones, dropping some. There are 85,000 to 100,000 clones in the sample; under 85% occur only once, and over 4% lies in the top ten. A word on this clone: Its antigen is still unknown.

Trimming shortened V by 6 bases and J by 4 bases, and 12 bases separated the two germline ends. This CDR3 has 13 residues. Germline assignment: CDR1 MDHEN and CDR2 SYDVKM. The chain joins TRBV28 to TRBJ1-2, with unresolved D. Material: PBMCs. The TCR comes from a woman aged 40 to 55 in good health and CMV-seropositive. This CDR3 is CASRTTRGYGYTF. The CDR3 bases are TGTGCCAGCAGAACAACTCGGGGCTATGGCTACACCTTC.